This T cell receptor (beta chain) was sequenced in a study of technical replicates of blood from a handful of donors. The trim removed 5 bases at V and 3 bases at J, leaving 6 bases unmatched. The CDR3 extends over 15 amino acids. Per the germline V gene, CDR1 is MNHEY and CDR2 is SVGAGI. Assay: immunoSEQ multiplex PCR; the TCRdb copy retains only in-frame clones and omits some. The profile shows 80,000 or so clones, about 81% of them singletons. The chain has TRBV6-5 and TRBJ2-5, with 10 bases matching TRBD2. Sequenced sample: PBMCs. This TCR derives from a human donor in good health. Some clones in this sample may be carry-over from other donors' samples. The CDR3 here is CASSTGLADKETQYF. The DNA of the CDR3 is TGTGCCAGCAGTACAGGACTAGCGGACAAAGAGACCCAGTACTTC.